The clone carrying this T cell receptor beta chain was detected a few times. Extracted RNA was reverse transcribed, and the resulting cDNA served as sequencing template. The data were produced by immunoSEQ multiplex PCR, yet TCRdb's version contains in-frame clones alone and is incomplete. In the table there are under 350,000 clones, 58% of which are singletons. This sample was taken from a study of CD8+ T cells in alopecia areata. V was shortened by 1 base and J by 7 bases, with 2 bases between the two germline ends. This CDR3 region has 11 residues. The germline gives CDR1 SGHVS, CDR2 FQNEAQ. Treatment given: oral pan-JAK inhibitor, 5-10 mg twice daily.

The genes are TRBV7-8 and TRBJ2-1; D remains unclear. The sequence derives from a human donor with alopecia areata. The sequencing used CD4+ T cells sorted from blood, collected at week 24, from a patient treated with tofacitinib. This CDR3 is CASSLENEQFF. The DNA of the CDR3 is TGTGCCAGCAGCTTAGAGAATGAGCAGTTCTTC.